This is a list of T cell receptor beta chains from one sample in a study of control samples from healthy donors and cancer patients. Repertoires were generated with immunoSEQ multiplex PCR, while TCRdb's copy carries only in-frame clones and drops some. Altogether 90,000 to 110,000 clones are present, under 90% being singletons, with the ten largest covering less than 15%. Sequencing was performed on blood. These receptors came from a woman aged 45-65 years in good health. The CDR3 runs from the conserved cysteine through the conserved F or W. D genes are given only for firm matches. Expanded clones are given a class, and other clones once, few, many or no size at all.

D gene,J gene,clone size,V gene,CDR3 DNA,CDR3 protein
NA,TRBJ1-1,NA,TRBV27,TGTGCCAGCAGTCCCTCGACGCAGGGGATACAAGTAGGGGAAGCTTTCTTT,CASSPSTQGIQVGEAFF
NA,TRBJ1-6,NA,TRBV5-1,TGCGCCAGCAGCTTGGACCCAAATAATTCACCCCTCCACTTT,CASSLDPNNSPLHF
TRBD2,TRBJ2-1,NA,TRBV13,TGTGCCAGCAGCACCCTAAGCTCTGTAGCGGGGGGGCGTTACAATGAGCAGTTCTTC,CASSTLSSVAGGRYNEQFF
NA,TRBJ1-1,NA,TRBV4-1,TGCGCCAGCAGCCAAGTACGTGAGACAGGCCTGAACACTGAAGCTTTCTTT,CASSQVRETGLNTEAFF
NA,TRBJ1-1,NA,TRBV11-3,TGTGCCAGCAGCCTCGGGGACTTTTACACTGAAGCTTTCTTT,CASSLGDFYTEAFF
NA,TRBJ2-7,NA,TRBV21-1,TGTGCCAGCAGCAAACGGGACGGCTCCTACGAGCAGTACTTC,CASSKRDGSYEQYF
NA,TRBJ1-2,NA,TRBV7-9,TGTGCCAGCAGCCACACATCTAACTATGGCTACACCTTC,CASSHTSNYGYTF
NA,TRBJ1-5,NA,TRBV5-8,TGTGCCAGCAGCTTATACGTTGGGGGCGGCAATCAGCCCCAGCATTTT,CASSLYVGGGNQPQHF
NA,TRBJ1-2,NA,TRBV5-6,TGTGCCAGCAGCCAGGCCCTTGGAGGCTACACCTTC,CASSQALGGYTF
NA,TRBJ2-7,NA,TRBV5-5,TGTGCCAGCAGCTTGCGCAGATGGGACGAGCAGTACTTC,CASSLRRWDEQYF
TRBD2,TRBJ2-3,NA,TRBV5-8,TGTGCCAGCAGCAGAGGACTAGCGAGTAGCACAGATACGCAGTATTTT,CASSRGLASSTDTQYF
NA,TRBJ1-6,NA,TRBV5-5,TGTGCCAGCAGCTTAGCCGGGACGGGGACGAGCTCCTATAATTCACCCCTCCACTTT,CASSLAGTGTSSYNSPLHF
TRBD2,TRBJ2-1,NA,TRBV5-4,TGTGCCAGCAGTCTAGCGGGAGGAGGGGATGAGCAGTTCTTC,CASSLAGGGDEQFF
TRBD1,TRBJ1-2,once,TRBV12-3/TRBV12-4,TGTGCCAGCAGCCGACAGGGGATCTATGGCTACACCTTC,CASSRQGIYGYTF
TRBD1,TRBJ1-1,NA,TRBV28,TGTGCCAGCAGCATAGGGACAGGGGCTTCAGCTTTCTTT,CASSIGTGASAFF
NA,TRBJ2-7,NA,TRBV7-2,TGTGCCAGCAGCTTAGGACTCGTCGAGCAGTACTTC,CASSLGLVEQYF
TRBD1,TRBJ1-6,NA,TRBV5-4,TGTGCCAGCAGCGCGGACAGGGGTAATTCACCCCTCCACTTT,CASSADRGNSPLHF
TRBD2,TRBJ2-1,NA,TRBV19,TGTGCCAGCCAACCTGTAGCGGGAGGGAAGAATGAGCAGTTCTTC,CASQPVAGGKNEQFF
TRBD1,TRBJ2-7,NA,TRBV29-1,TGCAGCGTTGAAGATCGGTCGGGGACAGGGGGCCGAATTGACGAGCAGTACTTC,CSVEDRSGTGGRIDEQYF
NA,TRBJ1-6,NA,TRBV6-5,TGTGCCACCACCTTGGACGTTATAAAAGAGTCACCCCTCCACTTT,CATTLDVIKESPLHF
NA,TRBJ1-2,NA,TRBV6-5,TGTGCCAGCAATGGACACGCTATGGGCTACACCTTC,CASNGHAMGYTF
NA,TRBJ2-3,NA,TRBV3-1/TRBV3-2,TGTGCCAGCAGCCAAGGAACTCCAAGCACAGATACGCAGTATTTT,CASSQGTPSTDTQYF
NA,TRBJ1-6,NA,TRBV5-4,TGTGCCAGCAGCTCAAACAGAGCCGAGTCCCTCCACTTT,CASSSNRAESLHF
NA,TRBJ1-1,NA,TRBV5-8,TGTGCCAGCAGCTTGATGGAGGTTGACACTGAAGCTTTCTTT,CASSLMEVDTEAFF
NA,TRBJ2-7,NA,TRBV27,TGTGCCAGCAGCTACGAGGGGGGCTACGAGCAGTACTTC,CASSYEGGYEQYF
NA,TRBJ1-4,NA,TRBV11-1,TGTGCCAGCAGCTTAGCGCTGGGGGGGAATAATTTT,CASSLALGGNNF
NA,TRBJ1-1,once,TRBV14,TGTGCCAGCAGCCAAGATATTGTAAGGTCGGCTTTCTTT,CASSQDIVRSAFF
NA,TRBJ2-7,NA,TRBV7-9,TGTGCCAGCAGCTCGGAGGTCCCCGGGGGCGAGCAGTACTTC,CASSSEVPGGEQYF